Below are 20 T cell receptor beta chains sequenced from a single sample in a study of blood T cells in healthy people across ages. A second PCR, run for roughly 7 to 12 cycles, used a sample-barcoded 5' primer plus a J-beta primer mix. TCRdb recomputed calls from the 5' RACE reads with MiXCR, one row per CDR3 protein. This sample yields 700,000 or so distinct CDR3 sequences, of which about 24% are seen a single time; around a fifth belongs to the top ten. The sample comprised blood. The receptors come from a man between 65 and 80 years old in good health.

V usage is TRBV6-5 and J usage is TRBJ2-7; no reliable D call. The CDR3 length is 14 residues. In germline, CDR1 is MNHEY, CDR2 SVGAGI. With 6 bases removed from V and 3 bases from J, the gap between germline ends came to 15 bases. The CDR3 DNA follows: TGTGCCAGCAGGAAAGATAAGGTGCGCTACGAGCAGTACTTC. It is translated as CASRKDKVRYEQYF.

This clonotype occurred many times. This chain joins TRBV6-2 or TRBV6-3 and TRBJ1-5, with TRBD1 as a possible D gene (5 bases). CDR1 and CDR2 (germline): MNHEY, SVGEGT. The CDR3 has 14 residues. Deletions cut 2 bases from V and 6 bases from J, with 11 bases between. The CDR3 bases are TGTGCCAGCAGTTACGGTCAGGGCCTTCAGCCCCAGCATTTT. Translation gives CASSYGQGLQPQHF.

This sequence joins TRBV12-3 or TRBV12-4 and TRBJ2-1, with D possibly matching TRBD2 (6 bases). The V end lost 5 bases, the J end lost 10 bases, and 15 bases lay between the germline ends. The CDR3 has 13 amino acids. The CDR3 DNA sequence: TGTGCCAGCAGTCAACAACACCGGGGGGAGCAGTTCTTC. Its protein is CASSQQHRGEQFF.

This clonotype appeared a few times. The gene calls are TRBV20-1 and TRBJ2-3; D might be TRBD1 or TRBD2, each matching 6 bases. Germline V CDR1 and CDR2: DFQATT, SNEGSKA (reference sequence). Trimming removed 4 bases at V and 0 bases at J, with 14 bases between. The CDR3 runs to 15 residues. The CDR3 bases are TGCAGTGCTAAATACCAGGGGACTAGCACAGATACGCAGTATTTT. Amino acid sequence: CSAKYQGTSTDTQYF.

This clonotype turned up a few times. V is TRBV4-2 and J is TRBJ1-1; D is ambiguous. The V gene's germline CDR1 is LGHNA and CDR2 YNFKEQ. V shed 4 bases and J shed 1 base, with 13 bases lying between them. The CDR3 has 15 amino acids. CDR3 in amino acids: CASSPRPVSNTEAFF. The CDR3, as DNA: TGTGCCAGCAGCCCCCGGCCGGTCTCGAACACTGAAGCTTTCTTT.

A few counts support this clonotype. J is TRBJ2-2 and V is TRBV6-2 or TRBV6-3; 10 nucleotides match TRBD2. The germline V gene encodes CDR1 MNHEY and CDR2 SVGEGT. The trim removed 2 bases at V and 4 bases at J, leaving 7 bases unmatched. This CDR3 has 17 residues. The CDR3 bases are TGTGCCAGCAGTTACCCCAGCGGGAGGGGGAGCACCGGGGAGCTGTTTTTT. Residues: CASSYPSGRGSTGELFF.

This clonotype has a handful of counts. V and J are TRBV7-2 and TRBJ1-5; D perhaps matches TRBD1 (5 bases). In germline, CDR1 is SGHTA, CDR2 FQGNSA. The CDR3 length is 15 residues. With 1 base removed from V and 0 bases from J, the gap between germline ends came to 7 bases. CDR3 coding DNA: TGTGCCAGCAGCTTAGACAGGAATAGCAATCAGCCCCAGCATTTT. Translating it yields CASSLDRNSNQPQHF. Filled out from reference TRBV7-2 and TRBJ1-5, the complete variable domain reads GAGVSQSPSNKVTEKGKDVELRCDPISGHTALYWYRQSLGQGLEFLIYFQGNSAPDKSGLPSDRFSAERTGGSVSTLTIQRTQQEDSAVYLCASSLDRNSNQPQHFGDGTRLSIL.

This clonotype was detected many times. This chain joins TRBV7-8 and TRBJ2-7; 14 bases are shared with TRBD2. Germline V gene sequence: CDR1 SGHVS, CDR2 FQNEAQ. The CDR3 sequence is 19 residues long. After removal of 0 bases from V and 4 bases from J, the junction contained 11 bases not matched to a gene. As DNA, the CDR3 is TGTGCCAGCAGCTTAGCCTCCGGGAAAGGGACTAGCGGGGGTTACGAGCAGTACTTC. Translating gives CASSLASGKGTSGGYEQYF.

This clonotype was picked up a small number of times. This chain uses TRBV5-1 with TRBJ2-5, with TRBD1 matching over 8 bases. The CDR3 loop spans 16 amino acids. Trimming removed 2 bases from V and 1 base from J; junction bases left unmatched: 7. Germline V gives CDR1 SGHRS, CDR2 YFSETQ. In DNA, the CDR3 is TGCGCCAGCAGCTTAAACGGACAGGGCGGCCAAGAGACCCAGTACTTC. Its protein is CASSLNGQGGQETQYF.

This clonotype was observed a handful of times. This chain uses TRBV2 with TRBJ1-3; D may be TRBD1 (5 bases). This CDR3 comprises 16 residues. The V gene's germline CDR1 is SNHLY and CDR2 FYNNEI. Trimming pared 3 bases from V and 0 bases from J, leaving 12 bases between. The CDR3, as DNA: TGTGCCAGCAGTGACTCGGGGACCCCCTCTGGAAACACCATATATTTT. Translation gives CASSDSGTPSGNTIYF.

The V gene is TRBV29-1, the J gene TRBJ2-2; 11 bases agree with TRBD2. Germline loops: CDR1 SQVTM, CDR2 ANQGSEA. V was clipped by 0 bases and J by 9 bases; unmatched bases: 6. The CDR3 runs 15 residues. CDR3 nucleotides: TGCAGCGTTGAAGATGAACTAGCGGGAGCCAGGGAGCTGTTTTTT. Translating gives CSVEDELAGARELFF.

This clonotype was found a few times. Germline is not matched at one junction end, which may reflect a read error. This chain joins TRBV7-9 and TRBJ1-2; 10 nucleotides agree with TRBD1. CDR1 is SEHNR and CDR2 is FQNEAQ in the germline V gene (reference sequence). The CDR3 spans 17 residues. The CDR3 nucleotides are TGTGCCAGCAGCTTAATGGGATCGACAGGGGGCCTCTATGGCTGCACCTTC. Its translation is CASSLMGSTGGLYGCTF.

The sample holds a few counts of this clonotype. The V and J genes are TRBV27 and TRBJ1-2; unclear D gene. Trimming cost V 5 bases and J 8 bases, with 15 bases left between them. Per the germline V gene, CDR1 is MNHEY and CDR2 is SMNVEV (reference sequence). The CDR3 loop spans 13 amino acids. The CDR3 bases are TGTGCCAGCAGTCCGGCGGGGAGGTGGGGCTACACCTTC. This sequence encodes CASSPAGRWGYTF.

The chain carries TRBV20-1 and TRBJ2-5; 11 bases line up with TRBD2. Germline lookup yields CDR1 DFQATT and CDR2 SNEGSKA (reference sequence). The CDR3 consists of 14 residues. V trimming: 5 bases; J trimming: 5 bases; junction bases outside the gene matches: 7. The DNA for the CDR3 is TGCAGTGCTGTCCCTAGCGGGAGGTGGGAGACCCAGTACTTC. It specifies CSAVPSGRWETQYF.

The rearrangement joins TRBV6-5 to TRBJ2-7; the match to TRBD2 covers 9 bases. Trimming took 6 bases from V and 4 from J; bases not matched to a gene: 7. Germline V gene lookup returns CDR1 MNHEY and CDR2 SVGAGI. The CDR3 consists of 14 residues. In nucleotides, the CDR3 is TGTGCCAGCAGCTCCGGGACTAGCTTTTACGAGCAGTACTTC. Translated: CASSSGTSFYEQYF.

V gene TRBV12-3 or TRBV12-4 combines with J gene TRBJ2-1; the D gene is possibly TRBD1 (6 bases). The last part of the DNA fits TRBJ2-7 better; the J call may be wrong. The CDR3 extends over 13 amino acids. The CDR3 reads CASSFTGLYEQYF. CDR3 bases: TGTGCCAGCAGTTTTACAGGGTTGTACGAGCAGTACTTC.

This chain connects TRBV6-6 to TRBJ1-1; possible D gene TRBD1, 5 bases. The CDR3 spans 15 residues. Between the trimmed V and J ends, which lost 6 bases and 4 bases, there was a span of 18 bases. Germline lookup yields CDR1 MNHNY and CDR2 SVGAGI (reference sequence). CDR3 residues: CASSPLDMTRTEAFF. Written as DNA, the CDR3 is TGTGCCAGCAGCCCCCTGGACATGACCCGCACTGAAGCTTTCTTT.

This clonotype was detected only a few times. The CDR3 protein is CSATSGGGPDTQYF. For the CDR3, the DNA is TGCAGTGCTACTAGCGGGGGGGGCCCAGATACGCAGTATTTT. This rearrangement joins TRBV20-1 to TRBJ2-3, with 12 bases fitting TRBD2. The germline V gene encodes CDR1 DFQATT and CDR2 SNEGSKA (reference sequence). The CDR3 extends over 14 amino acids. The ends lost 4 bases at V and 4 bases at J; junction bases unmatched: 3.

This clonotype turned up a few times. The missing conserved phenylalanine or tryptophan at the end of this CDR3 makes a read error likely. The chain carries TRBV12-3 or TRBV12-4 and TRBJ1-3; no reliable D call. V was cut by 2 bases and J by 2 bases, with 10 bases left in between. This CDR3 is 15 amino acids long. CDR3 bases: TGTGCCAGCAGTTTAATAATATATACTGGAAACACCATATATCTT. This translates into CASSLIIYTGNTIYL.

The V and J genes are TRBV6-2 or TRBV6-3 and TRBJ2-2; D might be TRBD1 (5 bases). V shed 7 bases and J shed 8 bases, with 17 bases lying between them. Germline CDR1 MNHEY, CDR2 SVGEGT. The CDR3 is 14 amino acids. In nucleotides, the CDR3 is TGTGCCAGCATTGCATCCAGGGCAGTAGGGGAGCTGTTTTTT. Amino acids: CASIASRAVGELFF.